This T cell receptor beta chain was retrieved from a study of post-analysis software for immune sequencing data. Study results and caveats: Patients had higher frequencies than controls of a few TRBV segments, including TRBV5-6, TRBV5-1 and TRBV20-1.

This clonotype was counted only a few times. What it binds is unknown. CDR1 SGHTS and CDR2 YDEGEE come from the germline V gene. Germline trimming cut 1 base from V and 3 bases from J; bases unmatched to any gene: 11. This CDR3 contains 17 residues. Presence of unique molecular identifiers characterized the TCR beta cDNA libraries. In TCRdb, the PCR reads were re-called with MiXCR into one record per CDR3 protein. This sample yields more than 500,000 distinct CDR3 sequences, of which around 34% are seen a single time; about 6% belongs to the top ten. The source of this sequence is a girl aged 2 to 17 with multiple sclerosis. The chain recombines TRBV5-8 with TRBJ2-7; 9 positions agree with TRBD1. The sample taken for sequencing was blood. The CDR3 DNA follows: TGTGCCAGCAGCTTGCTCATCTTTCCGGGACAGGGCTACGAGCAGTACTTC. Residues: CASSLLIFPGQGYEQYF. Looking up the rest from reference TRBV5-8 and TRBJ2-7 gives the full variable domain: EAGVTQSPTHLIKTRGQQATLRCSPISGHTSVYWYQQALGLGLQFLLWYDEGEERNRGNFPPRFSGRQFPNYSSELNVNALELEDSALYLCASSLLIFPGQGYEQYFGPGTRLTVT.